The clone carrying this T cell receptor beta chain was recorded once. Germline V lookup: CDR1 LNHDA, CDR2 SQIVND (reference sequence). V shed 5 bases, J shed 5 bases, and the junction held 12 bases outside the gene matches. This CDR3 has 17 residues. The record originates from a study of blood T cell repertoires in COVID-19. About the study: The samples span acute and convalescent COVID-19 from the United States, Italy and Spain. PBMCs, B-cell-depleted T cells, or T cells were the source of the cDNA or gDNA that made up the material.

In the original analysis: Reference gene primer amplification in the assay estimated nucleated cell counts. This table comes from immunoSEQ multiplex PCR, and its TCRdb copy is limited to in-frame clones, with some not included. D and trimming were read from the DNA, whereas the V and J calls and clone size are those reported in that table. The sample holds about 11,000 clones, 80% to 90% seen once. The sample consisted of peripheral blood. This clonotype was sampled from a human donor in a cohort sampled during active COVID-19. This chain connects TRBV19 to TRBJ2-3; 11 bases are shared with TRBD2. CDR3 residues: CASSPNLAGGGGDTQYF. Here the CDR3 DNA reads TGTGCCAGTAGTCCGAATCTAGCGGGAGGAGGTGGAGATACGCAGTATTTT.